The clone carrying this T cell receptor (beta chain) was picked up many times. Its antigen is as yet unknown. Between the trimmed V and J ends, which lost 0 bases and 5 bases, there was a span of 13 bases. The CDR3 is 16 residues long. In germline, CDR1 is LGHNA, CDR2 YSLEER. Bulk TCR libraries used previously described methods and listed TCR primers. TCRdb redid the calling of the PCR reads with MiXCR, one entry per CDR3 protein. The sample has about 320,000 distinct CDR3 sequences; around 21% are singletons. The source of the sample is a study of molecular identifiers for immune sequencing clone quantification. CD8+CD4-CCR7+CD45RA+ sorting gave the naive CD8 T cells. General observations from the study: Jurkat TCR RNA spiked in from one cell (amid some 1 million naive cells) was reportedly detectable. Clonotypes topping 20 RNA copies carried over 98% of effector molecules but under 1% of naive ones.

The source is a human donor in good health. Some libraries in this study had Jurkat cell RNA spiked in. Sequencing input: naive CD8+ T cells from blood, with Jurkat cell RNA spiked in. Subset reported: FACS-sorted CD8+CD4-CCR7+CD45RA+ naive T cells. J is TRBJ2-2 and V is TRBV4-3; the D gene is possibly TRBD2 (6 bases). This chain's CDR3 is CASSQDTGARTGELFF. The DNA of the CDR3 is TGCGCCAGCAGCCAAGATACGGGAGCCCGGACCGGGGAGCTGTTTTTT.